The 2 T cell receptor beta chains given below trace back to one sample, sequenced in a study of CD4 T cells in relation to SARS-CoV-2 and coronaviruses. The method was immunoSEQ multiplex PCR; TCRdb's version includes in-frame clones alone and lacks a portion of them. Among about 37,000 clones listed, roughly 88% were seen once. The sequenced sample was memory CD4+ T cells from PBMCs. These receptors were obtained from an adult with COVID-19.

V is TRBV5-1 and J is TRBJ2-7; D might be TRBD2 (6 bases). Trimming cost V 4 bases and J 3 bases, with 17 bases left between them. The CDR3 runs 15 residues. Germline assignment: CDR1 SGHRS and CDR2 YFSETQ. CDR3 amino acids: CASSPTGGPNYEQYF. In DNA, the CDR3 is TGCGCCAGCAGCCCGACCGGGGGACCGAACTACGAGCAGTACTTC.

The gene calls are TRBV18 and TRBJ1-3, with D perhaps matching TRBD1 (6 bases). Germline values: CDR1 KGHSH, CDR2 LQKENI. The V end was cut by 1 base, the J end by 0 bases, with 16 bases between. This CDR3 spans 18 amino acids. This CDR3 reads CASSPLSGTSSSGNTIYF. The CDR3 nucleotides are TGTGCCAGCTCACCACTTTCCGGGACATCGAGCTCTGGAAACACCATATATTTT.